This T cell receptor (beta chain) stems from a study of T cells in Graves' hyperthyroidism and ophthalmopathy. The study's findings and limits: Blood shared most expanded thyroid clonotypes above 0.001. Classification by a 13 V-J model distinguished ophthalmopathy from stable hyperthyroidism.

Amplification targeted TCR beta CDR3 regions from RNA transcripts. HTBI primers drove first-round RT-PCR of the TCR CDR3. Via MiXCR, TCRdb re-called the multiplex PCR reads, giving one row per CDR3 protein. The data hold some 760,000 distinct CDR3 sequences, with about 14% observed a single time. The diagnostic basis comprised clinical symptoms, serum thyroxine and TRAb, thyroid ultrasound and orbital computed tomography. On this clonotype itself: Its target is not known.

Per germline, CDR1 DFQATT and CDR2 SNEGSKA (reference sequence). This CDR3 contains 20 residues. V lost 1 base to trimming and J lost 5 bases, with 30 bases between them. What was sequenced was blood. The chain couples TRBV20-1 to TRBJ2-1; the D gene is possibly TRBD2 (6 bases). This sequence originates from a woman younger than 30 with Graves' hyperthyroidism. In DNA, the CDR3 is TGCAGTGCTAGAGTTCGGGGCGGACGGGGTACGGGACTTCTGAACAATGAGCAGTTCTTC. Translation: CSARVRGGRGTGLLNNEQFF.